The clone carrying this TCR beta chain was recorded a few times. Genes here carry mouse names. The CDR3 extends 1 residue past the end of the read, so its final part is completed from the germline J gene. The CDR3 has 11 residues. V gave up 8 bases and J gave up 6 bases; unmatched junction bases: 4. In germline, CDR1 is LGHDT, CDR2 YNNKQL (reference sequence). This sample is drawn from a study of tissue T cells after allogeneic stem cell transplantation. TCRdb's table, derived via immunoSEQ multiplex PCR, lists solely in-frame clones and lacks some. Of roughly 3,000 clones in the sample, almost 50% are singletons; the top ten hold around two fifths. Time point denoted: mouse harvest day 14 after allogeneic transplant. The graft held 10^6 splenic CD5+ T cells and 10^7 T-cell-depleted bone marrow cells. B6 (H2b) cells into BALB/c (H2d) mice; tissues taken at day 7 or 14.

The receptor was isolated from a female BALB/c mouse given C57BL/6 T cells with graft-versus-host disease after an allogeneic hematopoietic cell transplant. Material for sequencing was gut tissue. The V gene is TRBV4, the J gene TRBJ2-7; 7 nucleotides match TRBD2. Partial CDR3 DNA: TGTGCCAGCTTGGGGGGAAGTGAACAGTAC. Its translation: CASLGGSEQY. The whole CDR3 region reads CASLGGSEQYF.